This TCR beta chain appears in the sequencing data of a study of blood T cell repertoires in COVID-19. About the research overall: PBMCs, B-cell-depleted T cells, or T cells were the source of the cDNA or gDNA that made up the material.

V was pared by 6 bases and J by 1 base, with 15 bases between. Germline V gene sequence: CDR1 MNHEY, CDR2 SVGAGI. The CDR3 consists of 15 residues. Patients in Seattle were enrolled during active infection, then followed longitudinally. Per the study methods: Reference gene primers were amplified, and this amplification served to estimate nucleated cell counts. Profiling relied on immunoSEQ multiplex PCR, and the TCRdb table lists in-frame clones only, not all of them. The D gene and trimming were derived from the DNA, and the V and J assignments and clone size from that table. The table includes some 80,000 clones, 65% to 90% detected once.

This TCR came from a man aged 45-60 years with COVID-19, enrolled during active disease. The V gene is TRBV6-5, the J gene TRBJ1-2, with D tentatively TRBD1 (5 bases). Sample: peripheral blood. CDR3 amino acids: CASRRGAGDNYGYTF. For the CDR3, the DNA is TGTGCCAGCAGACGCGGGGCTGGGGATAACTATGGCTACACCTTC.